These 28 T cell receptor beta chains originate from one sample sequenced in a study of blood T cell repertoires in COVID-19. The method was immunoSEQ multiplex PCR; TCRdb's version includes in-frame clones alone and lacks a portion of them. The sample has over 150,000 clones; around nine tenths are singletons. Source material: peripheral blood. The receptors stem from a man aged 50-59 years who had recovered from COVID-19.

This chain connects TRBV4-1 to TRBJ1-5, with unresolved D. CDR1 is MGHRA and CDR2 is YSYEKL in the germline V gene. V lost 4 bases to trimming and J lost 0 bases, with 10 bases between them. This CDR3 spans 15 amino acids. The CDR3 region is CASSRSIDSNQPQHF. CDR3 bases: TGCGCCAGCAGCCGGAGTATAGATAGCAATCAGCCCCAGCATTTT.

The table lists this clone with a count of one. The chain combines TRBV19 with TRBJ2-3, with TRBD2 identical over 11 bases. Germline V lookup: CDR1 LNHDA, CDR2 SQIVND (reference sequence). The CDR3 covers 18 residues. J was trimmed by 0 bases and V by 4 bases; bases with no gene match: 9. The CDR3 region has the DNA TGTGCCAGTAGTAATTGGCTAGCGGGGGGCCTCAGCACAGATACGCAGTATTTT. It yields the protein CASSNWLAGGLSTDTQYF.

The rearrangement links TRBV28 to TRBJ1-6, with 10 bases identical to TRBD1. There are 15 residues in the CDR3. Trimming cost V 4 bases and J 9 bases; bases outside gene matches: 6. Germline V gene sequence: CDR1 MDHEN, CDR2 SYDVKM. The CDR3 DNA sequence: TGTGCCAGCAGTTCCTCGACAGGGGGCAGTTCACCCCTCCACTTT. Translating gives CASSSSTGGSSPLHF.

Only one count was recorded for this clone. The V gene is TRBV28, the J gene TRBJ1-5, with TRBD1 matching over 8 bases. CDR1 is MDHEN and CDR2 is SYDVKM in the germline V gene. This CDR3 spans 15 amino acids. The V and J ends lost 4 bases and 0 bases, in that order; junction bases with no gene match: 2. CDR3 amino acids: CASSSQGGSNQPQHF. In DNA, the CDR3 is TGTGCCAGCAGTTCACAGGGGGGTAGCAATCAGCCCCAGCATTTT. Based on the CDR3 plus reference TRBV28 and TRBJ1-5, the full variable domain is DVKVTQSSRYLVKRTGEKVFLECVQDMDHENMFWYRQDPGLGLRLIYFSYDVKMKEKGDIPEGYSVSREKKERFSLILESASTNQTSMYLCASSSQGGSNQPQHFGDGTRLSIL.

This chain links TRBV6-5 with TRBJ1-6; no definite D call. This CDR3 has 15 amino acids. Trimming removed 0 bases at V and 8 bases at J, with 11 bases between. Looked up from germline, CDR1 is MNHEY and CDR2 is SVGAGI. This CDR3 reads CASSYSREGYSPLHF. The CDR3 DNA sequence: TGTGCCAGCAGTTACTCTCGAGAGGGTTATTCACCCCTCCACTTT.

This chain connects TRBV6-5 to TRBJ2-3, with 11 bases matching TRBD2. Germline-derived CDR1 and CDR2 are MNHEY and SVGAGI. Germline trimming cut 7 bases from V and 8 bases from J; bases unmatched to any gene: 11. This CDR3 region has 15 residues. This CDR3 reads CASIRTSGSLGTQYF. The CDR3 coding sequence is TGTGCCAGCATAAGGACTAGCGGGTCCCTGGGTACGCAGTATTTT.

The chain links TRBV28 to TRBJ2-7; no firm D call. This CDR3 is 13 amino acids long. Trimming removed 1 base at V and 7 bases at J, with 11 bases between. From germline, CDR1 is MDHEN and CDR2 SYDVKM. CDR3 residues: CASSLYRVWEQYF. DNA of the CDR3: TGTGCCAGCAGTTTATACAGAGTCTGGGAGCAGTACTTC.

The rearrangement uses TRBV2 and TRBJ1-2; TRBD1 is a possible D gene (6 bases). Germline CDR1 and CDR2: SNHLY and FYNNEI. Trimming pared 3 bases from V and 4 bases from J, leaving 9 bases between. The CDR3 sequence is 13 residues long. Here the CDR3 DNA reads TGTGCCAGCAGTGACAGGGGCAGCTATGGCTACACCTTC. The encoded protein is CASSDRGSYGYTF.

This chain links TRBV5-5 with TRBJ2-2; TRBD2 aligns across 7 bases. The CDR3 consists of 17 residues. CDR1 and CDR2 from the germline V gene are SGHKS and YYEKEE (reference sequence). The ends lost 2 bases at V and 2 bases at J; junction bases unmatched: 9. The CDR3 DNA sequence: TGTGCCAGCAGCTTACTAGCGTTCACGGGCAACACCGGGGAGCTGTTTTTT. Translation gives CASSLLAFTGNTGELFF.

The V call is TRBV25-1, the J call TRBJ2-5; a possible D gene is TRBD2 (6 bases). Deletions cut 1 base from V and 4 bases from J, with 13 bases between. CDR3 length equals 15 residues. CDR1 is MGHDK, CDR2 SYGVNS, per germline. CDR3 sequence: CASSEFSGEGETQYF. As DNA, the CDR3 is TGTGCCAGCAGTGAATTTAGCGGAGAAGGAGAGACCCAGTACTTC.

The chain recombines TRBV7-2 with TRBJ2-7; TRBD2 agrees at 15 bases. The CDR3 loop spans 16 amino acids. With 5 bases clipped from V and 3 bases from J, the junction kept 5 bases outside the gene matches. The germline V gene has CDR1 SGHTA and CDR2 FQGNSA. CDR3 bases: TGTGCCAGCAGCCCAGGGACTAGCGGGGGGATCTACGAGCAGTACTTC. Encoded protein: CASSPGTSGGIYEQYF.

This clone showed up just once. The gene calls are TRBV28 and TRBJ1-2; 7 bases map to TRBD1. The V and J ends lost 5 bases and 5 bases, in that order; junction bases with no gene match: 11. The CDR3 consists of 15 residues. CDR1 and CDR2 from the germline V gene are MDHEN and SYDVKM. CDR3 sequence reads: CASSPLTGTGYGYTF. The CDR3 nucleotides are TGTGCCAGCAGTCCTCTGACAGGGACCGGGTATGGCTACACCTTC.

V is TRBV6-5 and J is TRBJ2-4; D is perhaps TRBD2 (6 bases). Between the trimmed V and J ends, which lost 0 bases and 7 bases, there was a span of 13 bases. The CDR3 loop spans 15 amino acids. Looked up from germline, CDR1 is MNHEY and CDR2 is SVGAGI. CDR3 in DNA: TGTGCCAGCAGTTACTCGCGGGGAATGGGCAACATTCAGTACTTC. This translates into CASSYSRGMGNIQYF.

CDR3 sequence: CASSPGTSSIGELFF. CDR3 nucleotides: TGTGCCAGCTCACCTGGGACTAGCAGCATCGGGGAGCTGTTTTTT. The chain links TRBV18 to TRBJ2-2, with TRBD2 identical over 9 bases. Trimming removed 3 bases from V and 7 bases from J; junction bases left unmatched: 6. Germline lookup yields CDR1 KGHSH and CDR2 LQKENI. CDR3 length equals 15 residues.

The chain employs TRBV18 and TRBJ1-2; 8 bases are a match to TRBD1. Germline CDR1 is KGHSH and CDR2 is LQKENI. With 3 bases clipped from V and 4 bases from J, the junction kept 4 bases outside the gene matches. The CDR3 spans 14 residues. The CDR3 nucleotides are TGTGCCAGCTCACCGACAGGGGAGACCTATGGCTACACCTTC. Its translation is CASSPTGETYGYTF.

The chain employs TRBV28 and TRBJ2-2; 12 bases align to TRBD2. This CDR3 region has 17 residues. V shed 5 bases, J shed 5 bases, and the junction held 9 bases outside the gene matches. Germline-derived CDR1 and CDR2 are MDHEN and SYDVKM. The CDR3 coding sequence is TGTGCCAGCAGTATTTCTAGCGGGAGGGCCGGGACCGGGGAGCTGTTTTTT. Translation: CASSISSGRAGTGELFF. Variable domain in full (rest from reference TRBV28 and TRBJ2-2): DVKVTQSSRYLVKRTGEKVFLECVQDMDHENMFWYRQDPGLGLRLIYFSYDVKMKEKGDIPEGYSVSREKKERFSLILESASTNQTSMYLCASSISSGRAGTGELFFGEGSRLTVL.

The chain uses TRBV30 and TRBJ1-4; TRBD1 matches at 8 bases. CDR3 size: 16 residues. CDR1 is GTSNPN, CDR2 SVGIG, per germline (reference sequence). V gave up 5 bases and J gave up 0 bases; unmatched junction bases: 8. In DNA form, the CDR3 reads TGTGCCTGGGCAGGACAGGGAGATTCAACTAATGAAAAACTGTTTTTT. It translates to CAWAGQGDSTNEKLFF.

This clone was detected a few times. The chain is built from TRBV5-8 and TRBJ1-4, with 7 nucleotides matching TRBD1. The V gene's germline CDR1 is SGHTS and CDR2 YDEGEE. After removal of 4 bases from V and 4 bases from J, the junction contained 10 bases not matched to a gene. The CDR3 consists of 16 residues. As DNA, the CDR3 is TGTGCCAGCAGCCCGACAGGGATGGGACTTAATGAAAAACTGTTTTTT. Its translation: CASSPTGMGLNEKLFF.

The chain recombines TRBV6-2 or TRBV6-3 with TRBJ2-6; D possibly corresponds to TRBD1 (6 bases). Germline V CDR1 and CDR2: MNHEY, SVGEGT. Trimming left V 6 bases short and J 3 bases short, with 12 bases between. The CDR3 is 15 amino acids. The DNA for the CDR3 is TGTGCCAGCAGCAAACAGGGTGGTGGGGCCAACGTCCTGACTTTC. Its protein product is CASSKQGGGANVLTF.

The genes are TRBV9 and TRBJ2-5; 9 bases line up with TRBD2. This CDR3 is 16 amino acids long. Trimming at V came to 2 bases and at J to 1 base, leaving 6 bases not matched to a gene. The germline gives CDR1 SGDLS, CDR2 YYNGEE. For the CDR3, the DNA is TGTGCCAGCAGCGTCTTGGCGGGGGGGGGCCAAGAGACCCAGTACTTC. Translation: CASSVLAGGGQETQYF.

The chain couples TRBV2 to TRBJ2-5; 10 bases align to TRBD2. V lost 4 bases, J lost 1 base, and 3 bases stayed unmatched. The germline CDR1 and CDR2 sequences are SNHLY and FYNNEI. There are 15 residues in the CDR3. The CDR3 here is CASSGAGGLQETQYF. Here the CDR3 DNA reads TGTGCCAGCAGTGGAGCGGGGGGGCTCCAAGAGACCCAGTACTTC.

The gene calls are TRBV5-1 and TRBJ2-1; no clear D. The CDR3 sequence is 14 residues long. The germline V and J ends were trimmed by 0 bases and 8 bases, with 12 bases remaining between them. Germline V lookup: CDR1 SGHRS, CDR2 YFSETQ. The CDR3 DNA follows: TGCGCCAGCAGCTTGGGCGGCGTCGTGGATGAGCAGTTCTTC. It codes for CASSLGGVVDEQFF.

The chain has TRBV20-1 and TRBJ2-1; TRBD1 matches 11 bases. V lost 3 bases, J lost 7 bases, and 8 bases stayed unmatched. Germline values: CDR1 DFQATT, CDR2 SNEGSKA (reference sequence). This CDR3 has 15 amino acids. CDR3 in DNA: TGCAGTGCTAGTAGGAGGACAGGGGGCTGGAATGAGCAGTTCTTC. It yields the protein CSASRRTGGWNEQFF.

The rearrangement uses TRBV10-3 and TRBJ1-3, with 8 bases aligning to TRBD1. Losses at the gene ends were 6 bases for V and 8 bases for J; bases not matched to a gene: 6. The CDR3 runs to 13 residues. Germline values: CDR1 ENHRY, CDR2 SYGVKD. CDR3 sequence: CAIRPGQADTIYF. DNA of the CDR3: TGTGCCATCAGGCCGGGACAGGCGGACACCATATATTTT.

The V call is TRBV6-5, the J call TRBJ2-1; TRBD2 agrees at 12 bases. Germline assignment: CDR1 MNHEY and CDR2 SVGAGI. Unmatched junction bases numbered 3, after V lost 7 bases and J lost 5 bases. The CDR3 sequence is 14 residues long. CDR3: CASTRLAGDNEQFF. DNA for the CDR3: TGTGCCAGCACCCGACTAGCGGGGGACAATGAGCAGTTCTTC.

V is TRBV11-2 and J is TRBJ2-3; TRBD2 aligns across 7 bases. J gave up 3 bases and V 0 bases, and 3 bases lay outside the gene matches. From germline, CDR1 is SGHAT and CDR2 FQNNGV. The CDR3 extends over 15 amino acids. The CDR3 region has the DNA TGTGCCAGCAGCTTAGACGGGGGGTGGACAGATACGCAGTATTTT. Amino acid sequence: CASSLDGGWTDTQYF.

J is TRBJ2-1 and V is TRBV5-1; the match to TRBD2 covers 10 bases. J lost 5 bases, V lost 5 bases, and 4 bases had no gene match. CDR1 is SGHRS and CDR2 is YFSETQ in the germline V gene. This CDR3 contains 14 residues. CDR3 nucleotide sequence: TGCGCCAGCAGATTAGGACTAGCGGACAATGAGCAGTTCTTC. This translates into CASRLGLADNEQFF.

The chain combines TRBV12-3 or TRBV12-4 with TRBJ1-2; D is unclear. V was pared by 5 bases and J by 6 bases, with 7 bases between. This CDR3 comprises 11 residues. CDR3 sequence reads: CASSPGHGYTF. CDR3 bases: TGTGCCAGCAGTCCTGGCCATGGCTACACCTTC.